The subject of this entry is one TCR beta chain. What it binds is not known. MiXCR was run by TCRdb on the 5' RACE reads, yielding one entry per CDR3 protein. The profile shows about 100,000 distinct CDR3 sequences, roughly a fifth of them singletons. The entry originates in a study of spatial heterogeneity in lung cancer. Overall study: The donors were 72 patients with non-small cell lung cancer that was early-stage and untreated. A consistent excess of beta-chain over alpha-chain sequences was detected. Study outcomes and limitations: Ubiquitous expanded tumor TCRs showed up in blood more at resection than follow-up.

Time point of the sample: blood at routine non-recurrence follow-up after resection. The input material, whole RNA from tumor, nontumor lung or frozen PBMC, was sequenced unsorted. In germline, CDR1 is LGHNT, CDR2 FRNRAP. The CDR3 length is 13 residues. Between the trimmed V and J ends, which lost 8 bases and 0 bases, there was a span of 10 bases. The V and J genes are TRBV12-5 and TRBJ1-1; D gene uncertain. The clonotype originates from a male donor with early-stage non-small cell lung cancer. The material was PBMCs, obtained at follow-up. CDR3 sequence reads: CASSWGLNTEAFF. CDR3 DNA sequence: TGTGCTAGTTCGTGGGGTTTGAACACTGAAGCTTTCTTT.